The 9 T cell receptor beta chains in this list originate from one sample, sequenced in a study of CD8 T cells in Susac syndrome. The RNA, roughly 0.45 to 1 ug, was put through reverse transcription using random hexamers. Using its own MiXCR run on the immunoSEQ multiplex PCR reads, TCRdb lists one record per CDR3 protein. The sample shows over 20,000 distinct CDR3 sequences, 93% of them seen only once. The source material was CD8+ T cells from PBMCs. The receptor source for this set is a human donor with Susac syndrome.

The CDR3 nucleotides read TGTGCCAGCAGTCCTAGCGGCTCCTACAATGAGCAGTTCTTC. Translated, it gives CASSPSGSYNEQFF. V usage is TRBV27 and J usage is TRBJ2-1, with 7 nucleotides matching TRBD2. Germline CDR1 is MNHEY and CDR2 is SMNVEV (reference sequence). V gave up 5 bases and J gave up 0 bases; unmatched junction bases: 1. The CDR3 consists of 14 residues.

The V gene is TRBV3-1, the J gene TRBJ1-5; unclear D gene. CDR1 and CDR2 (germline): LGHDT, YNNKEL (reference sequence). The CDR3 has 15 residues. The germline V and J ends were trimmed by 0 bases and 4 bases, with 10 bases remaining between them. The CDR3 coding sequence is TGTGCCAGCAGCCAAGACCCGGGAGGGAATCAGCCCCAGCATTTT. Amino acid sequence: CASSQDPGGNQPQHF.

The rearrangement links TRBV30 to TRBJ2-1; the D is unclear. Trimming shortened V by 1 base and J by 7 bases, and 5 bases separated the two germline ends. The CDR3 is 11 amino acids. The V gene's germline CDR1 is GTSNPN and CDR2 SVGIG (reference sequence). CDR3 loop: CAWSGGNEQFF. In DNA, the CDR3 is TGTGCCTGGAGTGGGGGAAATGAGCAGTTCTTC.

V gene TRBV20-1 combines with J gene TRBJ2-7, with 8 positions matching TRBD1. Germline-derived CDR1 and CDR2 are DFQATT and SNEGSKA (reference sequence). V trimming: 0 bases; J trimming: 4 bases; junction bases outside the gene matches: 5. The length of the CDR3 is 14 residues. CDR3 DNA: TGCAGTGCTAGAGATCAGGGGGCGGAATACGAGCAGTACTTC. Protein: CSARDQGAEYEQYF.

The rearrangement uses TRBV7-6 and TRBJ1-1; 7 bases fit TRBD1. J was trimmed by 6 bases and V by 4 bases; bases with no gene match: 5. The CDR3 has 13 amino acids. Germline CDR1 reads SGHVS; CDR2 reads FNYEAQ. CDR3 residues: CASSWSDRAEAFF. In DNA form, the CDR3 reads TGTGCCAGCAGCTGGAGCGACAGGGCTGAAGCTTTCTTT. The full variable domain, with the rest looked up from reference TRBV7-6 and TRBJ1-1, is GAGVSQSPRYKVTKRGQDVALRCDPISGHVSLYWYRQALGQGPEFLTYFNYEAQQDKSGLPNDRFSAERPEGSISTLTIQRTEQRDSAMYRCASSWSDRAEAFFGQGTRLTVV.

This chain uses TRBV29-1 with TRBJ2-1; D unclear. The V and J ends lost 3 bases and 8 bases respectively, with 5 bases between them. The CDR3 contains 10 residues. Per germline, CDR1 SQVTM and CDR2 ANQGSEA. The CDR3 sequence is CSVEGYEQFF. CDR3 in DNA: TGCAGCGTTGAGGGGTATGAGCAGTTCTTC.

This clonotype was counted only a few times. The V call is TRBV27, the J call TRBJ1-1, with a possible D match to TRBD1 (5 bases). With 4 bases removed from V and 5 bases from J, the gap between germline ends came to 11 bases. Per germline, CDR1 MNHEY and CDR2 SMNVEV (reference sequence). The CDR3 covers 13 residues. CDR3 amino acids: CASSWGGRTEAFF. The CDR3 DNA is TGTGCCAGCAGTTGGGGGGGGAGGACTGAAGCTTTCTTT.

The CDR3 coding sequence is TGTGCCAGCAGCCCGACCACAGGGGGTAATTCACCCCTCCACTTT. It specifies CASSPTTGGNSPLHF. The chain carries TRBV13 and TRBJ1-6; 8 bases align to TRBD1. CDR1 is PRHDT and CDR2 is FYEKMQ in the germline V gene (reference sequence). The ends lost 5 bases at V and 6 bases at J; junction bases unmatched: 6. The CDR3 has 15 residues.

The chain recombines TRBV5-6 with TRBJ2-7; TRBD1 agrees at 8 bases. Trimming took 4 bases from V and 6 from J; bases not matched to a gene: 12. Per the germline V gene, CDR1 is SGHDT and CDR2 is YYEEEE. The CDR3 totals 15 residues. CDR3 in amino acids: CASSIDRGLGGEQYF. In nucleotides, the CDR3 is TGTGCCAGCAGCATAGACAGGGGCCTGGGAGGCGAGCAGTACTTC.